The 9 T cell receptor beta chains below all came from one sample that was sequenced in a study of OX40 agonist ivuxolimab in advanced cancers. The assay was immunoSEQ multiplex PCR, and TCRdb's table has in-frame clones only and misses some. The table lists roughly 61,000 clones, over 75% of them singletons. The source was CD4+ or CD8+ T cells sorted from blood, collected in a trial of the OX40 agonist ivuxolimab. All receptors derive from an adult with an advanced solid tumor such as melanoma, head and neck, liver or kidney cancer.

The chain carries TRBV2 and TRBJ2-3; D call uncertain. Trimming stripped 1 base from V and 9 bases from J, with 11 bases between. CDR3 size: 13 residues. The V gene's germline CDR1 is SNHLY and CDR2 FYNNEI. For the CDR3, the DNA is TGTGCCAGCAGTGAAGATCTAGGCTCCACGCAGTATTTT. Translated: CASSEDLGSTQYF. Full variable domain (outside the CDR3, taken from reference TRBV2 and TRBJ2-3): EPEVTQTPSHQVTQMGQEVILRCVPISNHLYFYWYRQILGQKVEFLVSFYNNEISEKSEIFDDQFSVERPDGSNFTLKIRSTKLEDSAMYFCASSEDLGSTQYFGPGTRLTVL.

The chain employs TRBV29-1 and TRBJ1-2; D remains unclear. Germline V gives CDR1 SQVTM, CDR2 ANQGSEA. The length of the CDR3 is 12 residues. Deletions cut 3 bases from V and 2 bases from J, with 7 bases between. The CDR3 DNA reads TGCAGCGTTGATACGGGGAACTATGGCTACACCTTC. It is translated as CSVDTGNYGYTF.

V is TRBV5-4 and J is TRBJ2-7; a possible D gene is TRBD2 (5 bases). V was shortened by 0 bases and J by 3 bases, with 10 bases between the two germline ends. CDR1 and CDR2 from the germline V gene are SGHNT and YYREEE (reference sequence). CDR3 size: 14 residues. CDR3 DNA: TGTGCCAGCAGCTTGGGCCACGGAGGCTACGAGCAGTACTTC. Residues: CASSLGHGGYEQYF.

V gene TRBV7-6 combines with J gene TRBJ2-3, with D perhaps matching TRBD2 (7 bases). Germline V gene lookup returns CDR1 SGHVS and CDR2 FNYEAQ. This CDR3 contains 16 residues. V lost 5 bases to trimming and J lost 2 bases, with 17 bases between them. The DNA for the CDR3 is TGTGCCAGCAGCGTTAGTGGCGGGGGCCTCACAGATACGCAGTATTTT. Residues: CASSVSGGGLTDTQYF.

The gene calls are TRBV9 and TRBJ2-3; TRBD1 or TRBD2 may be the D gene (5 bases each). CDR1 is SGDLS, CDR2 YYNGEE, per germline. The CDR3 extends over 16 amino acids. Trimming took 3 bases from V and 2 from J, leaving 16 bases between them. The CDR3, as DNA: TGTGCCAGCAGCGCCTCGGCCGGGGCCGCCACAGATACGCAGTATTTT. Protein sequence: CASSASAGAATDTQYF.

This clone turned up a few times. The rearrangement joins TRBV13 to TRBJ1-1; maybe TRBD1 (5 bases). The CDR3 extends over 15 amino acids. Deletions cut 2 bases from V and 4 bases from J, with 14 bases between. Germline V gene data show CDR1 as PRHDT and CDR2 as FYEKMQ (reference sequence). CDR3 in DNA: TGTGCCAGCAGCTTACCCCGGGGCTGGAGCACTGAAGCTTTCTTT. It is translated as CASSLPRGWSTEAFF.

The chain combines TRBV7-9 with TRBJ2-3; D perhaps matches TRBD2 (7 bases). CDR1 is SEHNR, CDR2 FQNEAQ, per germline (reference sequence). The CDR3 has 14 residues. The germline V and J ends were trimmed by 4 bases and 3 bases, with 11 bases remaining between them. Here the CDR3 reads CASSWEGGTDTQYF. In DNA form, the CDR3 reads TGTGCCAGCAGCTGGGAGGGGGGAACAGATACGCAGTATTTT.

The chain couples TRBV19 to TRBJ1-5; D gene unclear. Germline loops: CDR1 LNHDA, CDR2 SQIVND (reference sequence). The CDR3 runs 15 residues. The V end lost 9 bases, the J end lost 3 bases, and 18 bases lay between the germline ends. CDR3 region: CASLPYKSANQPQHF. In nucleotides, the CDR3 is TGTGCCAGCCTCCCGTATAAGTCGGCCAATCAGCCCCAGCATTTT. Using reference TRBV19 and TRBJ1-5 for the parts outside the CDR3, the full variable domain is DGGITQSPKYLFRKEGQNVTLSCEQNLNHDAMYWYRQDPGQGLRLIYYSQIVNDFQKGDIAEGYSVSREKKESFPLTVTSAQKNPTAFYLCASLPYKSANQPQHFGDGTRLSIL.

The chain employs TRBV6-5 and TRBJ1-1, with D unresolved. Per germline, CDR1 MNHEY and CDR2 SVGAGI. The germline V and J ends were trimmed by 5 bases and 8 bases, with 12 bases remaining between them. This CDR3 region has 12 residues. CDR3 residues: CASSDKDGEAFF. The CDR3, as DNA: TGTGCCAGCAGTGACAAAGACGGAGAAGCTTTCTTT.